This T cell receptor beta chain was captured in a study of blood T cell repertoires in COVID-19. As for the study in general: COVID-19 samples from acute and convalescent phases originated in the United States, Italy and Spain. The cDNA or gDNA used as material had been derived from T cells, B-cell-depleted T cells, or PBMCs.

This clone turned up a few times. V lost 5 bases, J lost 5 bases, and 9 bases lay in between. This CDR3 spans 13 amino acids. Germline-derived CDR1 and CDR2 are LNHDA and SQIVND (reference sequence). The data were produced by immunoSEQ multiplex PCR, yet TCRdb's version contains in-frame clones alone and is incomplete. The sample includes about 370,000 clones, over 75% of them seen just once. The cohort comprised adults aged 18 to 89 years residing in approximately 25 US areas. Participants' own reports of clinical history determined their cohort assignment. This rearrangement joins TRBV19 to TRBJ1-4; possibly TRBD1 for D (6 bases). The TCR sequence derives from a young man who had recovered from COVID-19. The sample consisted of PBMCs or T cells enriched from blood (not recorded which). The CDR3 coding sequence is TGTGCCAGTAGTTCCAGGGGAAATGAAAAACTGTTTTTT. Translating gives CASSSRGNEKLFF.